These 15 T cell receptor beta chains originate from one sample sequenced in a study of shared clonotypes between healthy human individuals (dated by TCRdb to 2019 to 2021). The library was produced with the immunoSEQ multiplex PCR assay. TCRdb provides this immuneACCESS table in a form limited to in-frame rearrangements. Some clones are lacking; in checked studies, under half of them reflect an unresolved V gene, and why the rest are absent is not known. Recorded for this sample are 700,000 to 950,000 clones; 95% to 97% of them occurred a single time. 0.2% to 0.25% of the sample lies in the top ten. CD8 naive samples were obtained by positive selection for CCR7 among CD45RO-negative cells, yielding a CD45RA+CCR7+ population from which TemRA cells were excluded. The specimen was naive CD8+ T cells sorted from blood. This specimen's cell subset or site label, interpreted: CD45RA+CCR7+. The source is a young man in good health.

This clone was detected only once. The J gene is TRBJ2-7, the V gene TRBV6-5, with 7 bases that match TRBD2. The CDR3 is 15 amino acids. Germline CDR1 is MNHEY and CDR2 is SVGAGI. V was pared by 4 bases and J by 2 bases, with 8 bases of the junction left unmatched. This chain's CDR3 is CASSLEAGLAYEQYF. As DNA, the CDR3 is TGTGCCAGCAGTTTGGAAGCGGGATTGGCCTACGAGCAGTACTTC.

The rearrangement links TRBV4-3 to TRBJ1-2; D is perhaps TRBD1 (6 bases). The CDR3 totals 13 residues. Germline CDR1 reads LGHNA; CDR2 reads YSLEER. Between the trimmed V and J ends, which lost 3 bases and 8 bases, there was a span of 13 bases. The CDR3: CASSHVGAEGYTF. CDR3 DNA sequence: TGCGCCAGCAGCCACGTGGGGGCGGAGGGCTACACCTTC.

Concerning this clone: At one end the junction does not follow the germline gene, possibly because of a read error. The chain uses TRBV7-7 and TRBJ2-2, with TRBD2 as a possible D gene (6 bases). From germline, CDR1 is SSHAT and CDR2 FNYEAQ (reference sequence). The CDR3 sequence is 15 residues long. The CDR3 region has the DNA TGTGCTAGCAGTGGGCGCGGGACGAACACCGGGGAGCTGTTTTTT. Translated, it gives CASSGRGTNTGELFF.

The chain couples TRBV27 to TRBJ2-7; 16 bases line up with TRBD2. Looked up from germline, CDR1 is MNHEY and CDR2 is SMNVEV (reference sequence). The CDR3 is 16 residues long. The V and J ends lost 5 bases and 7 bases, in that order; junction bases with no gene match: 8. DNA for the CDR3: TGTGCCAGCAGTGTGGGACTAGCGGGAGGGCCGGGAGAGCAGTACTTC. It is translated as CASSVGLAGGPGEQYF.

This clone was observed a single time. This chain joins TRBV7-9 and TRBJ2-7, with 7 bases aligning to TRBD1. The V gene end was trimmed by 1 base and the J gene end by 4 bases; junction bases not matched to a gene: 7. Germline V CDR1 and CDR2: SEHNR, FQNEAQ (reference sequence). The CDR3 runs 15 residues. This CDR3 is CASSLGRQGAYEQYF. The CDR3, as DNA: TGTGCCAGCAGCTTAGGGAGACAGGGTGCGTACGAGCAGTACTTC.

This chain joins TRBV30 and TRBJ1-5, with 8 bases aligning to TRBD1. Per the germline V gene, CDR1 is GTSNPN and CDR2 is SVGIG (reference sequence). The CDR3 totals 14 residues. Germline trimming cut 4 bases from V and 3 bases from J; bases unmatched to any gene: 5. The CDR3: CAWKGQGNNQPQHF. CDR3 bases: TGTGCCTGGAAAGGACAGGGCAACAATCAGCCCCAGCATTTT.

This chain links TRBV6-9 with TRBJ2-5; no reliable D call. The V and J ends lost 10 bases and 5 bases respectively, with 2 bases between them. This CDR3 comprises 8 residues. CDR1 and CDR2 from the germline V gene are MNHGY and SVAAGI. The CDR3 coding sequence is TGTGCCACCGAGACCCAGTACTTC. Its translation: CATETQYF.

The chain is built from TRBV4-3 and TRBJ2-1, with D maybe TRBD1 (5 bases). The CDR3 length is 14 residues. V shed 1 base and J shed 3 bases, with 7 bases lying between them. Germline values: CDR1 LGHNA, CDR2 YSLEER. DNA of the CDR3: TGCGCCAGCAGCCAAGGGGGCAGCTACAATGAGCAGTTCTTC. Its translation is CASSQGGSYNEQFF.

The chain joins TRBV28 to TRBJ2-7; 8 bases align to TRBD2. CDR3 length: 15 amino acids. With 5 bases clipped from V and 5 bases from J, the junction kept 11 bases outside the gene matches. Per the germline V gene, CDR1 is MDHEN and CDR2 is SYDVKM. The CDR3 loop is CASSGWVGRAHEQYF. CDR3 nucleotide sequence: TGTGCCAGCAGTGGATGGGTCGGGAGGGCCCACGAGCAGTACTTC.

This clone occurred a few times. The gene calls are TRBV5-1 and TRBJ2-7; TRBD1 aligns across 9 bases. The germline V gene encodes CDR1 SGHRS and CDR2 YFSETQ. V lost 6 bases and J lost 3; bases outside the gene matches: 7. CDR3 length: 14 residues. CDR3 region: CASNTGQGLYEQYF. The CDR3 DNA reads TGCGCCAGCAACACGGGACAGGGACTCTACGAGCAGTACTTC.

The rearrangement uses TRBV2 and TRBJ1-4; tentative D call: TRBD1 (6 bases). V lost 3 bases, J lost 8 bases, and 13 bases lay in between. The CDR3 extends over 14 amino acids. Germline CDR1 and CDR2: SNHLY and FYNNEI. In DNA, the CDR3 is TGTGCCAGCAGTGATCTGGGGGCGAGAGAAAAACTGTTTTTT. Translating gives CASSDLGAREKLFF.

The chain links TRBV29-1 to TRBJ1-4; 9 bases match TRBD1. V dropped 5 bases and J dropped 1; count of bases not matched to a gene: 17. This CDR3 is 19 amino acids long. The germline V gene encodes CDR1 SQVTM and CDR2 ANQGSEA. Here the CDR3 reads CSVRLRGQGQGLTNEKLFF. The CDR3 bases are TGCAGCGTTCGACTCCGGGGACAGGGACAAGGGTTAACTAATGAAAAACTGTTTTTT.

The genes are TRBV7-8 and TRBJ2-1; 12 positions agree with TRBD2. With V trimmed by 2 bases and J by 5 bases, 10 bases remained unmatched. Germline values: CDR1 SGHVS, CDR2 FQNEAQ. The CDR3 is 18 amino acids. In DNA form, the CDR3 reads TGTGCCAGCAGCTTAATGACTAGCGGGAGCCTCTTCGACAATGAGCAGTTCTTC. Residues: CASSLMTSGSLFDNEQFF.

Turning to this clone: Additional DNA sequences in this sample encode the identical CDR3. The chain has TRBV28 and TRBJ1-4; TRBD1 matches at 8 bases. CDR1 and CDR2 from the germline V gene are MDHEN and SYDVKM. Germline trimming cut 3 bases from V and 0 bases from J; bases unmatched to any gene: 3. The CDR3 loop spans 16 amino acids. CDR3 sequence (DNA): TGTGCCAGCAGTTTCTACAGGGGGGCAACTAATGAAAAACTGTTTTTT. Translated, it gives CASSFYRGATNEKLFF.

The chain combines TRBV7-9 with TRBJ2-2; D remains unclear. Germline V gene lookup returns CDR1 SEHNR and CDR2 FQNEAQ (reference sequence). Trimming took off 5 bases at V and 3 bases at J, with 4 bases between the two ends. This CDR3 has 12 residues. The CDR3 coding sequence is TGTGCCAGCAGCCACTACACCGGGGAGCTGTTTTTT. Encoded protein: CASSHYTGELFF.